One sample yielded the 17 T cell receptor beta chains listed below, sequenced in a study of blood T cell repertoires in COVID-19. Clones were read by immunoSEQ multiplex PCR, and TCRdb kept only the in-frame ones, dropping some. This table holds 130,000 or so clones, around nine tenths found once. The sequencing sample was made of peripheral blood. These receptor sequences come from a man in his 60s with active or convalescent COVID-19.

J is TRBJ1-1 and V is TRBV6-2 or TRBV6-3; the D gene is possibly TRBD1 (5 bases). Germline V CDR1 and CDR2: MNHEY, SVGEGT. V lost 0 bases and J lost 1, with 15 bases in between. This CDR3 has 17 amino acids. Written as DNA, the CDR3 is TGTGCCAGCAGTTACTCACCCAGGGTAGGGCCGAACACTGAAGCTTTCTTT. Amino acid sequence: CASSYSPRVGPNTEAFF.

The chain links TRBV6-5 to TRBJ1-1; 8 bases agree with TRBD1. Germline V gene data show CDR1 as MNHEY and CDR2 as SVGAGI. This CDR3 is built from 14 residues. With 1 base clipped from V and 4 bases from J, the junction kept 2 bases outside the gene matches. DNA for the CDR3: TGTGCCAGCAGTTACTTAACAGGGGGCACTGAAGCTTTCTTT. This sequence encodes CASSYLTGGTEAFF.

The rearrangement links TRBV24-1 to TRBJ2-3, with D tentatively TRBD2 (6 bases). V shed 7 bases and J shed 5 bases, with 12 bases lying between them. Germline CDR1 is KGHDR and CDR2 is SFDVKD. This CDR3 comprises 13 residues. CDR3 DNA sequence: TGTGCCACCAGGGGGACTTCAGGAGATACGCAGTATTTT. Translated: CATRGTSGDTQYF.

DNA of the CDR3: TGTGCCAGCAGCCTGGGGACTAGCGGCTCCTACGAGCAGTACTTC. This sequence encodes CASSLGTSGSYEQYF. The chain carries TRBV11-2 and TRBJ2-7; 11 bases are shared with TRBD2. The CDR3 is 15 amino acids. V gave up 5 bases and J gave up 0 bases; unmatched junction bases: 3. Germline loops: CDR1 SGHAT, CDR2 FQNNGV.

The chain uses TRBV7-9 and TRBJ1-2; no firm D call. V lost 7 bases to trimming and J lost 8 bases, with 20 bases between them. Germline V gene data show CDR1 as SEHNR and CDR2 as FQNEAQ (reference sequence). This CDR3 has 14 residues. The CDR3 DNA is TGTGCCAGCAATCAGGTAGTAGGAATCGTCGGCTACACCTTC. This encodes CASNQVVGIVGYTF.

On this clone itself: The same CDR3 also results from other DNA sequences found in this sample. The chain couples TRBV5-4 to TRBJ2-7; the D gene is possibly TRBD1 (5 bases). Trimming left V 0 bases short and J 0 bases short, with 7 bases between. The CDR3 length is 14 residues. Germline V gene lookup returns CDR1 SGHNT and CDR2 YYREEE (reference sequence). DNA of the CDR3: TGTGCCAGCAGCTTGGACAGGTCCTCCTACGAGCAGTACTTC. Translating it yields CASSLDRSSYEQYF.

The rearrangement links TRBV9 to TRBJ2-3; tentatively, D is TRBD2 (5 bases). The CDR3 has 13 amino acids. Germline V gene lookup returns CDR1 SGDLS and CDR2 YYNGEE. Trimming cost V 3 bases and J 3 bases, with 8 bases left between them. CDR3 DNA: TGTGCCAGCAGCGGGACTCGTACAGATACGCAGTATTTT. Translation: CASSGTRTDTQYF. Using reference TRBV9 and TRBJ2-3 for the parts outside the CDR3, the full variable domain is DSGVTQTPKHLITATGQRVTLRCSPRSGDLSVYWYQQSLDQGLQFLIQYYNGEERAKGNILERFSAQQFPDLHSELNLSSLELGDSALYFCASSGTRTDTQYFGPGTRLTVL.

The J gene is TRBJ2-5, the V gene TRBV5-1; maybe TRBD2 (5 bases). The CDR3 totals 13 residues. Trimming took 3 bases from V and 3 from J, leaving 9 bases between them. The germline V gene encodes CDR1 SGHRS and CDR2 YFSETQ. The CDR3 here is CASSSGLKETQYF. The CDR3 DNA is TGCGCCAGCAGCTCCGGACTTAAAGAGACCCAGTACTTC.

V usage is TRBV9 and J usage is TRBJ1-1, with D perhaps matching TRBD1 (5 bases). In germline, CDR1 is SGDLS, CDR2 YYNGEE. The CDR3 contains 15 residues. Trimming left V 5 bases short and J 0 bases short, with 14 bases between. The CDR3 loop reads CASSPYGGMNTEAFF. Written as DNA, the CDR3 is TGTGCCAGCAGTCCGTATGGGGGGATGAACACTGAAGCTTTCTTT.

This clone was detected only a few times. This chain uses TRBV2 with TRBJ1-3; D uncertain. The germline V gene encodes CDR1 SNHLY and CDR2 FYNNEI. The CDR3 spans 14 residues. V was shortened by 1 base and J by 0 bases, with 4 bases between the two germline ends. The CDR3 sequence is CASSEGSSGNTIYF. CDR3 bases: TGTGCCAGCAGTGAAGGGAGCTCTGGAAACACCATATATTTT.

V is TRBV15 and J is TRBJ2-5, with TRBD1 matching 7 bases. Germline V gives CDR1 LNHNV, CDR2 YYDKDF (reference sequence). The CDR3 contains 15 residues. With V trimmed by 0 bases and J by 6 bases, 7 bases remained unmatched. The CDR3 sequence: CATSREQTGAQTQYF. In DNA, the CDR3 is TGTGCCACCAGCAGAGAACAAACAGGGGCGCAGACCCAGTACTTC. Together with reference TRBV15 and TRBJ2-5, the CDR3 gives the full variable domain: DAMVIQNPRYQVTQFGKPVTLSCSQTLNHNVMYWYQQKSSQAPKLLFHYYDKDFNNEADTPDNFQSRRPNTSFCFLDIRSPGLGDTAMYLCATSREQTGAQTQYFGPGTRLLVL.

This clone appeared once. The chain is built from TRBV3-1 (or the pseudogene TRBV3-2) and TRBJ2-4; maybe TRBD1 (5 bases). CDR3 length: 15 residues. Germline CDR1 LGHDT, CDR2 YNNKEL (reference sequence). V was shortened by 2 bases and J by 4 bases, with 12 bases between the two germline ends. The DNA of the CDR3 is TGTGCCAGCAGCCAATCACAGGTTTTTAAAAACATTCAGTACTTC. Translation: CASSQSQVFKNIQYF.

The chain couples TRBV14 to TRBJ2-2; D is undetermined. The CDR3 is 15 amino acids. Trimming shortened V by 3 bases and J by 1 base, and 9 bases separated the two germline ends. Germline CDR1 SGHDN, CDR2 FVKESK. CDR3 loop: CASSHFLQNTGELFF. In DNA, the CDR3 is TGTGCCAGCAGCCATTTCTTACAGAACACCGGGGAGCTGTTTTTT.

V and J are TRBV27 and TRBJ2-7, with 7 bases matching TRBD1. The CDR3 is 13 amino acids. Germline CDR1 and CDR2: MNHEY and SMNVEV (reference sequence). V lost 6 bases, J lost 3 bases, and 5 bases stayed unmatched. CDR3 region: CASSLNRGYEQYF. In DNA form, the CDR3 reads TGTGCCAGCAGCCTGAACAGGGGCTACGAGCAGTACTTC.

The V call is TRBV5-8, the J call TRBJ2-5; D is undetermined. V shed 1 base and J shed 5 bases, with 15 bases lying between them. CDR3 size: 15 residues. The germline V gene has CDR1 SGHTS and CDR2 YDEGEE. This CDR3 is CASSLYAPVQETQYF. The CDR3 bases are TGTGCCAGCAGCTTGTATGCCCCGGTACAGGAGACCCAGTACTTC.

The V and J genes are TRBV3-1 (or the pseudogene TRBV3-2) and TRBJ1-3; perhaps TRBD1 as D (6 bases). CDR3 length: 16 residues. Trimming removed 4 bases from V and 2 bases from J, with 15 bases in between. From germline, CDR1 is LGHDT and CDR2 YNNKEL (reference sequence). The CDR3 sequence is CASSLQGLVAGNTIYF. The CDR3 DNA is TGTGCCAGCAGCCTACAGGGTTTAGTCGCTGGAAACACCATATATTTT.

The rearrangement links TRBV6-4 to TRBJ2-3; 7 nucleotides match TRBD1. Trimming at V came to 5 bases and at J to 1 base, leaving 6 bases not matched to a gene. This CDR3 is built from 15 residues. In germline, CDR1 is MRHNA, CDR2 SNTAGT. CDR3 nucleotide sequence: TGTGCCAGCAGTAGACAGGGAACGGGCACAGATACGCAGTATTTT. Its translation: CASSRQGTGTDTQYF.